The entry below gives a single T cell receptor beta chain sequence along with its context. Its antigen remains undetermined. One base away there is no much larger clone; base qualities are not given. The record originates from a study of shared clonotypes between healthy human individuals (dated by TCRdb to the early 2020s). About the full investigation: The cohort included three men and a couple of women between 18 and 49 years of age. The study deeply sequenced blood TCR repertoires of five healthy adults to estimate repertoire size and the extent of clonotype sharing between individuals. Different laboratories and diverse techniques were used to prepare libraries and sequence TCR repertoires, to increase sequencing depth and limit assay-specific biases. Between about 0.94 and 10 billion PBMCs per donor were obtained by leukapheresis. Results the study describes overall, beyond this receptor: The small number of donors limited the genetic and exposure-history diversity represented. Pairwise subsampling led to the expectation that sequencing depth would affect the degree of clonotype sharing among donors. Only blood was sampled, and tissue TCR repertoires likely differ from those in blood.

Donors were healthy HIV-negative adults with no recently reported acute infections or vaccinations. All donors were Caucasian adults living in Nashville, Tennessee, USA. For unsorted samples, some 100 million PBMCs were counted, and genomic DNA was extracted using the QIAamp DNA Blood Mini kit. After blood collection by leukapheresis, PBMCs were isolated using Ficoll-Histopaque density gradient centrifugation and then cryopreserved in the vapor phase of liquid nitrogen. Using the deep immunoSEQ assay, TCR CDR3 regions were amplified from genomic DNA by multiplex PCR. Extracted genomic DNA from each cell subset was distributed evenly across all wells of several immunoSEQ 96-well plates, and each plate was treated as a replicate. Each replicate PCR for unsorted PBMC received roughly 300 ng genomic DNA, equal to 25,000 to 35,000 T cell genomes. Ten immunoSEQ deep assay plates were used to sequence the unsorted PBMC genomic DNA. The purified libraries were quantified using a Qubit 3.0 fluorometer, sized with a Bioanalyzer 2100, and then quantified again using the KAPA Library Quantification kit. A separate single-read 150-cycle Illumina NextSeq 550 flow cell was used to sequence each immunoSEQ 96-well plate. Per the source publication's procedure: Because only junctional sequences without quality scores were contained in the immunoSEQ output, filtering matching that applied to full-length reads could not be performed. To assign V/J genes and CDR3, sequences were annotated against IMGT germline references using PyIR, a Python wrapper for IgBLAST v1.9. Any read was removed if the V/J assignment was weak (E-value above 1e-6), the CDR3 was missing, or the read contained stop codons, out-of-frame junctions, or ambiguous translated residues. A V3J clonotype was defined by an identical inferred V gene, J gene, and CDR3 amino acid sequence. Percentage overlap between repertoires was computed as shared unique clonotypes divided by the size of the smaller repertoire. Repertoire richness was assessed with RTK rarefaction, the Chao1 estimator, and Recon v2.1 estimates of unobserved clonotypes. TCRdb's version of the immuneACCESS table is confined to in-frame rearrangements and falls short of the full clone set. An unresolved V gene accounts for under half of the shortfall where checked; the remainder is of unknown origin. V and J calls and clone size are as listed in that table; D and trimming were resolved from the DNA. This sample lists under 600,000 clones; roughly 79% were detected once. The ten largest clones take up approximately 12% of the sample.

V drops 4 bases and J drops 4 bases, leaving 23 bases in between. CDR3 length: 17 amino acids, cysteine to phenylalanine. Solely the CDR3 DNA is kept, with 51 bases framed from the first base. CDR1 and CDR2, looked up from the germline V gene, are SGDLS and YYNGEE. The sequence came from a woman in her thirties or forties in good health. Some clones in this sample may be carry-over from other donors' samples. Sequencing was done on a sample of PBMCs. The chain is made from TRBV9 and TRBJ2-5, and possibly TRBD2, on 6 matching bases. The CDR3 region has the sequence CASSPFKGAGRVETQYF. The DNA is TGTGCCAGCAGCCCTTTCAAGGGAGCGGGTAGAGTAGAGACCCAGTACTTC. Outside the CDR3, residues come from the reference TRBV9 and TRBJ2-5 proteins, so the full variable domain is: DSGVTQTPKHLITATGQRVTLRCSPRSGDLSVYWYQQSLDQGLQFLIQYYNGEERAKGNILERFSAQQFPDLHSELNLSSLELGDSALYFCASSPFKGAGRVETQYFGPGTRLLVL.